Below are 20 T cell receptor beta chains sequenced from a single sample in a study of T cells after yellow fever vaccination. TCRdb redid the calling of the 5' RACE reads with MiXCR, one entry per CDR3 protein. The repertoire includes some 390,000 distinct CDR3 sequences, 6.2% of them detected once, and approximately 16% sits in the top ten. Sample: PBMCs, taken 5 days after the yellow fever booster vaccination. The receptors were sampled from a man aged 25-45 years who received the YFV17D yellow fever vaccine.

The sample holds a few counts of this clonotype. The J gene is TRBJ1-5, the V gene TRBV4-3; D gene ambiguous. CDR3 length: 15 residues. V was clipped by 5 bases and J by 3 bases, with 14 bases between them. Germline CDR1 is LGHNA and CDR2 is YSLEER. The CDR3 nucleotides are TGCGCCAGCAGCAGCGACGTAACCAACAATCAGCCCCAGCATTTT. Its translation is CASSSDVTNNQPQHF.

This clonotype showed up just a few times. This rearrangement joins TRBV18 to TRBJ1-6, with 11 bases that match TRBD1. This CDR3 comprises 15 residues. V gave up 2 bases and J gave up 10 bases; unmatched junction bases: 4. Germline V lookup: CDR1 KGHSH, CDR2 LQKENI. The CDR3 DNA follows: TGTGCCAGCTCACCAGGACAGGGGGCGCACTCACCCCTCCACTTT. Translation: CASSPGQGAHSPLHF.

This clonotype appeared a few times. The V call is TRBV15, the J call TRBJ2-1, with TRBD2 as a possible D gene (6 bases). There are 17 residues in the CDR3. The V and J ends lost 4 bases and 8 bases respectively, with 24 bases between them. From germline, CDR1 is LNHNV and CDR2 YYDKDF (reference sequence). The DNA of the CDR3 is TGTGCCACCAGCACCCCCAGACTAGGTGCTCTCCGGGATGAGCAGTTCTTC. Protein sequence: CATSTPRLGALRDEQFF.

The gene calls are TRBV3-1 and TRBJ2-3; 7 bases map to TRBD1. V shed 6 bases, J shed 3 bases, and the junction held 9 bases outside the gene matches. The germline CDR1 and CDR2 sequences are LGHDT and YNNKEL (reference sequence). This CDR3 comprises 15 residues. The CDR3: CASRPGTDNTDTQYF. The CDR3, as DNA: TGTGCCAGCAGACCCGGGACAGATAATACAGATACGCAGTATTTT.

This clonotype appeared a few times. The chain recombines TRBV14 with TRBJ2-1; 8 nucleotides align to TRBD1. The J segment lost 2 bases and the V segment lost 3 bases, leaving 9 bases of the junction unmatched. Germline V CDR1 and CDR2: SGHDN, FVKESK. The CDR3 sequence is 17 residues long. Here the CDR3 reads CASSHRQGAGTYNEQFF. CDR3 DNA: TGTGCCAGCAGCCATCGTCAGGGGGCTGGGACCTACAATGAGCAGTTCTTC.

The chain recombines TRBV10-3 with TRBJ2-5; TRBD2 matches 9 bases. From germline, CDR1 is ENHRY and CDR2 SYGVKD. The CDR3 covers 15 residues. Unmatched junction bases numbered 3, after V lost 2 bases and J lost 2 bases. The CDR3 DNA follows: TGTGCCATCAGTGAGCGACTAGCGGCACAAGAGACCCAGTACTTC. The encoded protein is CAISERLAAQETQYF.

This clonotype was picked up a small number of times. J is TRBJ2-3 and V is TRBV10-3, with TRBD2 identical over 10 bases. V gave up 4 bases and J gave up 4 bases; unmatched junction bases: 5. The germline gives CDR1 ENHRY, CDR2 SYGVKD. The CDR3 length is 15 residues. CDR3 loop: CAISVGLAGADTQYF. DNA of the CDR3: TGTGCCATCAGTGTAGGCCTAGCGGGAGCAGATACGCAGTATTTT.

This clonotype occurred a few times. This chain joins TRBV29-1 and TRBJ1-1; D not resolved. Between the trimmed V and J ends, which lost 6 bases and 7 bases, there was a span of 12 bases. Germline lookup yields CDR1 SQVTM and CDR2 ANQGSEA. The CDR3 consists of 11 residues. CDR3 coding DNA: TGCAGCGTGGCTCCCGCTTATGAAGCTTTCTTT. Encoded protein: CSVAPAYEAFF.

J is TRBJ2-7 and V is TRBV6-2 or TRBV6-3; maybe TRBD1 (6 bases). Germline V gene lookup returns CDR1 MNHEY and CDR2 SVGEGT. CDR3 length: 15 residues. Trimming pared 5 bases from V and 0 bases from J, leaving 14 bases between. The CDR3 DNA reads TGTGCCAGCAGTACCGGACAGACGATCTCCTACGAGCAGTACTTC. Its translation: CASSTGQTISYEQYF.

V usage is TRBV5-4 and J usage is TRBJ2-1; D is possibly TRBD1 (5 bases). Trimming shortened V by 4 bases and J by 9 bases, and 11 bases separated the two germline ends. Germline CDR1 SGHNT, CDR2 YYREEE (reference sequence). The length of the CDR3 is 12 residues. The CDR3 sequence is CASSGARREQFF. CDR3 DNA: TGTGCCAGCAGCGGGGCTAGGCGTGAGCAGTTCTTC.

This clonotype appeared many times. V usage is TRBV11-2 and J usage is TRBJ2-1, with 10 bases fitting TRBD2. CDR1 and CDR2 (germline): SGHAT, FQNNGV. The length of the CDR3 is 15 residues. The V and J ends lost 5 bases and 9 bases, in that order; junction bases with no gene match: 10. The DNA of the CDR3 is TGTGCCAGCAGCCGAGGGGGGACTAGCGATGGTGAGCAGTTCTTC. Its translation: CASSRGGTSDGEQFF.

There are a few counts of this clonotype. The CDR3 protein is CAISGGSGSSTDTQYF. CDR3 DNA sequence: TGTGCCATCAGTGGCGGTAGCGGGTCTAGCACAGATACGCAGTATTTT. The chain couples TRBV10-3 to TRBJ2-3, with 7 bases matching TRBD2. With 4 bases clipped from V and 0 bases from J, the junction kept 7 bases outside the gene matches. The CDR3 is 16 residues long. CDR1 is ENHRY and CDR2 is SYGVKD in the germline V gene.

This clonotype was counted only a few times. The chain employs TRBV28 and TRBJ2-3, with D unresolved. Trimming pared 1 base from V and 2 bases from J, leaving 16 bases between. The CDR3 totals 17 residues. The germline CDR1 and CDR2 sequences are MDHEN and SYDVKM. CDR3 region: CASSLLLSRASTDTQYF. The CDR3 DNA reads TGTGCCAGCAGTTTATTATTAAGCCGGGCCTCCACAGATACGCAGTATTTT.

The V gene is TRBV6-2 or TRBV6-3, the J gene TRBJ2-3; D gene ambiguous. This CDR3 is built from 17 residues. Germline V CDR1 and CDR2: MNHEY, SVGEGT. Trimming took off 6 bases at V and 0 bases at J, with 19 bases between the two ends. In DNA form, the CDR3 reads TGTGCCAGCAGATCAGGACCGGGCGAGCCTAGCACAGATACGCAGTATTTT. This gives the protein CASRSGPGEPSTDTQYF.

This clonotype turned up a few times. The rearrangement joins TRBV15 to TRBJ2-7; TRBD2 agrees at 10 bases. CDR3 length equals 14 residues. Unmatched junction bases numbered 3, after V lost 3 bases and J lost 4 bases. CDR1 is LNHNV and CDR2 is YYDKDF in the germline V gene (reference sequence). CDR3 sequence: CATSSSSGSYEQYF. CDR3 coding DNA: TGTGCCACCAGCAGCTCTAGCGGGAGTTACGAGCAGTACTTC.

A few counts support this clonotype. This chain joins TRBV20-1 and TRBJ2-7; 9 nucleotides line up with TRBD2. Germline V gene data show CDR1 as DFQATT and CDR2 as SNEGSKA (reference sequence). This CDR3 comprises 15 residues. V was pared by 5 bases and J by 5 bases, with 13 bases of the junction left unmatched. CDR3 in amino acids: CSARPPPSGRNEQYF. In nucleotides, the CDR3 is TGCAGTGCTCGACCCCCTCCGAGCGGGAGGAACGAGCAGTACTTC.

This clonotype was counted only a few times. CDR3 loop: CASSFAISGRGAYEQYF. In DNA, the CDR3 is TGCGCCAGCAGCTTCGCTATAAGCGGGAGGGGGGCCTACGAGCAGTACTTC. This chain joins TRBV5-1 and TRBJ2-7, with 10 bases matching TRBD2. V was clipped by 2 bases and J by 2 bases; unmatched bases: 10. This CDR3 has 17 amino acids. CDR1 is SGHRS and CDR2 is YFSETQ in the germline V gene.

This clonotype was counted between two and nine times. The chain is built from TRBV7-2 and TRBJ2-4; the match to TRBD2 covers 8 bases. This CDR3 has 15 amino acids. The junction had 6 bases not matched to a gene; V was cut back by 1 base and J by 7 bases. Germline CDR1 and CDR2: SGHTA and FQGNSA. CDR3: CASSLGFSGMNIQYF. CDR3 DNA sequence: TGTGCCAGCAGCTTAGGGTTTAGCGGGATGAACATTCAGTACTTC.

This clonotype was found many times. V usage is TRBV11-2 and J usage is TRBJ2-3, with 10 bases identical to TRBD2. The CDR3 contains 18 residues. Trimming took 3 bases from V and 3 from J; bases not matched to a gene: 12. Germline V gives CDR1 SGHAT, CDR2 FQNNGV. The CDR3 loop reads CASSFPLTSGPGTDTQYF. DNA of the CDR3: TGTGCCAGCAGCTTTCCTTTGACTAGCGGGCCAGGGACAGATACGCAGTATTTT.

This clonotype has a handful of counts. The junction shows a germline mismatch at one end, possibly a read error. The chain carries TRBV20-1 and TRBJ2-3; 9 bases are a match to TRBD2. Germline CDR1 reads DFQATT; CDR2 reads SNEGSKA (reference sequence). The length of the CDR3 is 16 residues. DNA of the CDR3: TGCTGTGCTAGAGCGAATGGCGGGAGGGTCACAGATACGCAGTATTTT. Translated: CCARANGGRVTDTQYF.